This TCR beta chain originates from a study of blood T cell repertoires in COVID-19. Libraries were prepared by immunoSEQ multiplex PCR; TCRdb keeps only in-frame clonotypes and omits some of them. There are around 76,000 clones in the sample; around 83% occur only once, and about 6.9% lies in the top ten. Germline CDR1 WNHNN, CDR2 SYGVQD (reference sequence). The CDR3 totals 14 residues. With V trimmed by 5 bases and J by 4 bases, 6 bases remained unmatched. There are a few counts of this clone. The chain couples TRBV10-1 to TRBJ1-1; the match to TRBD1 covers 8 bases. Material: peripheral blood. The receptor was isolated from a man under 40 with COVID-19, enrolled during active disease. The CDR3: CASSSQGGITEAFF. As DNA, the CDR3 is TGCGCCAGCAGTTCACAGGGGGGAATCACTGAAGCTTTCTTT.